This T cell receptor (beta chain) was sequenced during a study of T cells in Graves' hyperthyroidism and ophthalmopathy. RNA transcripts served as the template for amplifying TCR beta CDR3 regions. TCR CDR3 underwent first-round RT-PCR with the HTBI primer set. TCRdb re-derived calls from the multiplex PCR reads in MiXCR, one entry per CDR3 protein. The sample consists of around 440,000 distinct CDR3 sequences, approximately 14% of them appearing once. This clonotype was found many times. Investigators excluded patients with uncontrolled infection, other autoimmune disease, pregnancy or lactation. The PBMCs were sourced from fresh peripheral blood (less than 11 ml). The CDR3 is 13 amino acids. V was pared by 2 bases and J by 8 bases, with 10 bases between. Germline lookup yields CDR1 SGHDT and CDR2 YYEEEE.

Sequenced input: blood. The origin of this receptor is a woman between 18 and 29 years old with Graves' hyperthyroidism. V and J are TRBV5-6 and TRBJ1-4; D is unresolved. The CDR3 nucleotides read TGTGCCAGCAGCTTCGCCACAGCAGAAAAACTGTTTTTT. Translation gives CASSFATAEKLFF.